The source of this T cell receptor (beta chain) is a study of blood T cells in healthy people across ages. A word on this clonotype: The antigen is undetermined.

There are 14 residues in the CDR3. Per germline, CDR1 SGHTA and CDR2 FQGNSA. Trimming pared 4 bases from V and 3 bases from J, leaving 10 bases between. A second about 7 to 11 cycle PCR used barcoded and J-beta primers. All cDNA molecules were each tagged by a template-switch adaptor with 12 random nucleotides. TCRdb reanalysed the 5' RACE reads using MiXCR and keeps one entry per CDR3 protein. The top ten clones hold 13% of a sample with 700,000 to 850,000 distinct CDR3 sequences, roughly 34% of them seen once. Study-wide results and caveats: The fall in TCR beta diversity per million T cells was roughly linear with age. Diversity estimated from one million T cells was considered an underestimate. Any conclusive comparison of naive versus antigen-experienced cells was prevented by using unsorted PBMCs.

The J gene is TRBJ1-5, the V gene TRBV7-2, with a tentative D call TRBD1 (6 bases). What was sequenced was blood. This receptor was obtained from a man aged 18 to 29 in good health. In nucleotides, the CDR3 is TGTGCCAGCAGCTCGGGGGCCCTCAATCAGCCCCAGCATTTT. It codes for CASSSGALNQPQHF.